A selection of T cell receptor beta chains follows, all from one sample in a study of blood T cell repertoires in COVID-19. Sequencing was performed with immunoSEQ multiplex PCR; in TCRdb, only in-frame clones are kept and a portion is missing. This sample has 65,000 or so clones, with about four fifths found just once. The sample consisted of peripheral blood. These receptors were collected from a woman in her 70s with acute or convalescent COVID-19. Each CDR3 is given with its conserved first and last residue. The D gene is left open where the match is weak. Some rows have no size entry. The others give once, few or many, or a class for an expanded clone.

j_call	clone_size	d_call	v_call	cdr3_aa	cdr3_nt
TRBJ2-5	NA	TRBD2	TRBV19	CASSSGRGGGTQYF	TGTGCCAGTAGTTCCGGGAGGGGTGGCGGGACCCAGTACTTC
TRBJ2-7	NA	NA	TRBV11-2	CASTLGGHSYEQYF	TGTGCCAGCACCCTCGGGGGTCACTCCTACGAGCAGTACTTC
TRBJ1-6	NA	NA	TRBV3-1/TRBV3-2	CASSQVGGNSPLHF	TGTGCCAGCAGCCAAGTGGGAGGGAATTCACCCCTCCACTTT
TRBJ2-1	NA	TRBD2	TRBV14	CASSPLAGVPSYNEQFF	TGTGCCAGCAGCCCACTAGCGGGAGTCCCTTCCTACAATGAGCAGTTCTTC
TRBJ2-5	NA	TRBD1	TRBV11-2	CASSSETGGVETQYF	TGTGCCAGCAGCTCCGAGACAGGGGGTGTAGAGACCCAGTACTTC
TRBJ2-1	NA	NA	TRBV4-2	CASRFSTGREQFF	TGTGCCAGCAGATTCTCGACAGGCCGGGAGCAGTTCTTC
TRBJ1-1	few	NA	TRBV7-9	CASSFPPGGAAEAFF	TGTGCCAGCAGCTTCCCCCCGGGGGGGGCGGCTGAAGCTTTCTTT
TRBJ1-1	NA	NA	TRBV7-2	CASSLFGGLRTEAFF	TGTGCCAGCAGCTTATTTGGGGGGTTGCGCACTGAAGCTTTCTTT
TRBJ2-2	NA	TRBD2	TRBV5-5	CASSLTSGRAGELFF	TGTGCCAGCAGCTTGACTAGCGGGAGGGCCGGGGAGCTGTTTTTT
TRBJ1-6	NA	NA	TRBV9	CASSSRQSSYNSPLHF	TGTGCCAGCAGCTCAAGACAGAGCTCCTATAATTCACCCCTCCACTTT
TRBJ1-5	NA	NA	TRBV19	CASSNSGGREPQHF	TGTGCCAGTAGTAACTCTGGGGGGAGGGAGCCCCAGCATTTT
TRBJ1-2	NA	TRBD1	TRBV12-3/TRBV12-4	CASSSGQYYGYTF	TGTGCCAGCAGTTCGGGACAGTACTATGGCTACACCTTC
TRBJ2-7	NA	NA	TRBV10-3	CAISDDGLGPYEQYF	TGTGCCATCAGTGATGACGGTTTGGGCCCCTACGAGCAGTACTTC
TRBJ2-7	NA	NA	TRBV4-2	CASSQTQGFSYEQYF	TGTGCCAGCAGCCAAACACAGGGTTTCTCCTACGAGCAGTACTTC
TRBJ1-1	NA	TRBD1	TRBV19	CASSVTGGNTEAFF	TGTGCCAGTAGTGTGACAGGGGGCAACACTGAAGCTTTCTTT
TRBJ2-7	NA	TRBD1	TRBV19	CASSIHPGTAEYEQYF	TGTGCCAGTAGTATCCACCCCGGGACAGCCGAATACGAGCAGTACTTC
TRBJ2-7	NA	TRBD1	TRBV3-1/TRBV3-2	CASSSHGEGGSPEQYF	TGTGCCAGCAGCTCTCACGGCGAAGGGGGCTCTCCCGAGCAGTACTTC
TRBJ2-2	NA	TRBD1	TRBV9	CASSVYGTGGKTGELFF	TGTGCCAGCAGCGTATACGGGACAGGAGGTAAAACCGGGGAGCTGTTTTTT
TRBJ2-3	NA	NA	TRBV28	CASKGADTQYF	TGTGCCAGCAAAGGGGCCGATACGCAGTATTTT
TRBJ2-1	NA	TRBD1	TRBV19	CASSTYWTGPNYNEQFF	TGTGCCAGTAGTACCTATTGGACAGGGCCCAATTACAATGAGCAGTTCTTC
TRBJ1-2	few	TRBD1	TRBV28	CASSSGGVNGYTF	TGTGCCAGCAGTTCAGGGGGCGTAAATGGCTACACCTTC
TRBJ2-1	NA	NA	TRBV9	CASSVGLGQPNEQFF	TGTGCCAGCAGCGTAGGTTTAGGACAGCCAAATGAGCAGTTCTTC
TRBJ2-2	NA	TRBD1	TRBV18	CASLGQGGSGELFF	TGTGCCAGCCTAGGACAGGGAGGATCCGGGGAGCTGTTTTTT
TRBJ2-2	NA	NA	TRBV10-3	CAISDIRDINTGELFF	TGTGCCATCAGTGATATCCGGGACATCAACACCGGGGAGCTGTTTTTT